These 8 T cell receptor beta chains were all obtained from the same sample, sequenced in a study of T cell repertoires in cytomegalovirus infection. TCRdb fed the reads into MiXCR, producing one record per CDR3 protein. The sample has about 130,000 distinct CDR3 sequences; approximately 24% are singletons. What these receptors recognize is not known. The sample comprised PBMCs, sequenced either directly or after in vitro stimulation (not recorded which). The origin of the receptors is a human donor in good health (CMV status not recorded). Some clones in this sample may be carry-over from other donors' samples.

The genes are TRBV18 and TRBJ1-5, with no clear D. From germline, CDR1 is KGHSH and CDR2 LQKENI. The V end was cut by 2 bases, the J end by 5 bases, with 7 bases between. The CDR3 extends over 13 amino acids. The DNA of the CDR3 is TGTGCCAGCTCACCATCTCGGGATCAGCCCCAGCATTTT. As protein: CASSPSRDQPQHF.

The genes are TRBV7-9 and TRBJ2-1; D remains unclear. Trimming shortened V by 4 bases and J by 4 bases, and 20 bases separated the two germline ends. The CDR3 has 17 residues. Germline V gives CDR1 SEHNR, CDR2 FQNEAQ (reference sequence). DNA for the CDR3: TGTGCCAGCAGCTCAAACTACGGCGATTATGGGTACAATGAGCAGTTCTTC. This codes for CASSSNYGDYGYNEQFF.

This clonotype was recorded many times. The CDR3 protein is CASSNGLAAYNEQFF. Written as DNA, the CDR3 is TGTGCCAGCAGCAATGGACTAGCGGCTTACAATGAGCAGTTCTTC. The chain joins TRBV7-2 to TRBJ2-1; 10 nucleotides agree with TRBD2. CDR1 and CDR2 from the germline V gene are SGHTA and FQGNSA. After removal of 5 bases from V and 4 bases from J, the junction contained 5 bases not matched to a gene. The CDR3 is made up of 15 amino acids.

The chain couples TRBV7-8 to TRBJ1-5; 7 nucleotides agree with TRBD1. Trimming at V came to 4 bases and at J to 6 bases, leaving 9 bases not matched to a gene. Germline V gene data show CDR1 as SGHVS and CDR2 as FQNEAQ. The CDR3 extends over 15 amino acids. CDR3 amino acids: CASSSRRQGRQPQHF. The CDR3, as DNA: TGTGCCAGCAGCTCCCGCAGACAGGGTCGTCAGCCCCAGCATTTT.

This CDR3 is CASSYPTGLAGVDTQYF. CDR3 coding DNA: TGTGCCAGCAGCTACCCCACAGGACTAGCGGGAGTAGATACGCAGTATTTT. This sequence joins TRBV11-2 and TRBJ2-3, with 13 bases matching TRBD2. This CDR3 comprises 17 residues. The J segment lost 5 bases and the V segment lost 4 bases, leaving 9 bases of the junction unmatched. Germline V CDR1 and CDR2: SGHAT, FQNNGV.

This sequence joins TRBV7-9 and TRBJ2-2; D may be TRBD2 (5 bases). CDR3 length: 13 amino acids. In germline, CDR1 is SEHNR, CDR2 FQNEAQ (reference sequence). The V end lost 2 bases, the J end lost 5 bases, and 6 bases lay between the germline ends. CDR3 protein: CASSLRETGELFF. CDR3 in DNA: TGTGCCAGCAGCTTAAGGGAGACCGGGGAGCTGTTTTTT. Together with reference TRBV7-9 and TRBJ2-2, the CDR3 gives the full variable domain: DTGVSQNPRHKITKRGQNVTFRCDPISEHNRLYWYRQTLGQGPEFLTYFQNEAQLEKSRLLSDRFSAERPKGSFSTLEIQRTEQGDSAMYLCASSLRETGELFFGEGSRLTVL.

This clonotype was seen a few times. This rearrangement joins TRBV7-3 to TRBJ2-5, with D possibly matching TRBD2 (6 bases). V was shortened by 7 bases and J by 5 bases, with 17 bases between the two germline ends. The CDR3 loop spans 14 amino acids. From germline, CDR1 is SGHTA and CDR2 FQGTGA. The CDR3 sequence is CASTKRGGEETQYF. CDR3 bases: TGTGCCAGCACCAAGAGAGGAGGGGAGGAGACCCAGTACTTC.

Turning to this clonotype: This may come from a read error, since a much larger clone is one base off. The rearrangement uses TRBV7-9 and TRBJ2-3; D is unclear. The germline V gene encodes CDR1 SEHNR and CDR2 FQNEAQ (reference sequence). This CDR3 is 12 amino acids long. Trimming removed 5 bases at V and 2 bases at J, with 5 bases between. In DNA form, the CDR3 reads TGTGCCAGCAGCGGGAACACAGATACGCAGTATTTT. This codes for CASSGNTDTQYF.